The T cell receptor beta chain described here comes from a study of CD8 T cells in ankylosing spondylitis. Study conclusions and caveats: Seemingly characteristic of ankylosing spondylitis blood was a TCR beta motif consisting of 7 or 8 highly homologous variants. Previous work reported some of these motif variants in the synovial fluid and blood of reactive arthritis. Disease-linked clones reportedly showed significant enrichment in matched ankylosing spondylitis synovial fluid. CD8+ cells made up the disease-linked clones, which were relatively rare in peripheral blood.

For TCR beta, libraries came from quantitative 5'-RACE with molecular barcodes. TCRdb redid the calling of the 5' RACE reads with MiXCR, one entry per CDR3 protein. The sample shows around 490,000 distinct CDR3 sequences, about 5.7% of them seen only once. The CDR3 consists of 13 residues. In germline, CDR1 is LGHDT, CDR2 YNNKEL (reference sequence). V was cut by 3 bases and J by 5 bases, with 11 bases left in between. This clonotype was counted at least ten times. Its antigen is not identified. The V and J genes are TRBV3-1 and TRBJ2-7, with D tentatively TRBD1 (5 bases). This receptor was obtained from a male donor with ankylosing spondylitis. The specimen sequenced was blood, either unsorted or a sorted T cell fraction (not recorded which). The CDR3 protein is CASSQFLGDEQYF. In nucleotides, the CDR3 is TGTGCCAGCAGCCAGTTTTTAGGGGACGAGCAGTACTTC.